These T cell receptor beta chains were read from a single sample in a study of blood T cell repertoires in COVID-19. Here immunoSEQ multiplex PCR was the method, and the copy in TCRdb shows in-frame clones only, minus some. The sample includes 250,000 to 300,000 clones, around 90% of them seen just once. The sequenced sample consisted of PBMCs or T cells enriched from blood (not recorded which). These receptors all stem from a woman in her 30s who had recovered from COVID-19. Both conserved end residues are part of each CDR3. Fields, in order: V gene, J gene, clone size, D gene, CDR3 protein, CDR3 DNA. D genes are given only for firm matches. Clone size is stated in some rows and not others, as once, few, many or a class when expanded.

v_call: TRBV6-5
j_call: TRBJ1-4
clone_size: NA
d_call: NA
cdr3_aa: CASSYSFSGEKLFF
cdr3_nt: TGTGCCAGCAGTTACTCATTTTCGGGTGAAAAACTGTTTTTT

v_call: TRBV30
j_call: TRBJ2-1
clone_size: NA
d_call: TRBD2
cdr3_aa: CAWSVLSGTSGISYNEQFF
cdr3_nt: TGTGCCTGGAGTGTACTCTCTGGGACTAGCGGGATCTCCTACAATGAGCAGTTCTTC

v_call: TRBV7-2
j_call: TRBJ2-3
clone_size: NA
d_call: NA
cdr3_aa: CASSFFGYGTDTQYF
cdr3_nt: TGTGCCAGCAGCTTTTTTGGGTACGGGACAGATACGCAGTATTTT

v_call: TRBV9
j_call: TRBJ2-5
clone_size: NA
d_call: NA
cdr3_aa: CASSPGTRLETQYF
cdr3_nt: TGTGCCAGCAGCCCCGGAACTAGATTGGAGACCCAGTACTTC

v_call: TRBV7-9
j_call: TRBJ1-5
clone_size: NA
d_call: TRBD1
cdr3_aa: CASSPGVGGANQPQHF
cdr3_nt: TGTGCCAGCAGCCCGGGGGTAGGGGGCGCGAATCAGCCCCAGCATTTT

v_call: TRBV28
j_call: TRBJ2-7
clone_size: NA
d_call: NA
cdr3_aa: CATLGGPRYEQYF
cdr3_nt: TGTGCCACCCTTGGAGGGCCGAGGTACGAGCAGTACTTC

v_call: TRBV30
j_call: TRBJ1-2
clone_size: NA
d_call: NA
cdr3_aa: CAWIPNNYGYTF
cdr3_nt: TGTGCCTGGATACCTAATAACTATGGCTACACCTTC

v_call: TRBV24-1
j_call: TRBJ1-3
clone_size: NA
d_call: TRBD1
cdr3_aa: CATSDAGQGGNTIYF
cdr3_nt: TGTGCCACCAGTGACGCTGGACAGGGCGGAAACACCATATATTTT

v_call: TRBV15
j_call: TRBJ2-1
clone_size: NA
d_call: TRBD2
cdr3_aa: CATSREVAGGGTQFF
cdr3_nt: TGTGCCACCAGCAGAGAGGTAGCGGGAGGGGGAACGCAGTTCTTC

v_call: TRBV4-3
j_call: TRBJ1-6
clone_size: NA
d_call: NA
cdr3_aa: CASSQDPGVNSPLHF
cdr3_nt: TGCGCCAGCAGCCAAGACCCAGGGGTGAATTCACCCCTCCACTTT

v_call: TRBV7-6
j_call: TRBJ2-3
clone_size: NA
d_call: TRBD2
cdr3_aa: CASSLPSGVSTDTQYF
cdr3_nt: TGTGCCAGCAGCTTACCTAGCGGGGTTAGCACAGATACGCAGTATTTT

v_call: TRBV3-1/TRBV3-2
j_call: TRBJ2-1
clone_size: NA
d_call: TRBD2
cdr3_aa: CASSQGGLVNEQFF
cdr3_nt: TGTGCCAGCAGCCAAGGTGGACTAGTCAATGAGCAGTTCTTC

v_call: TRBV28
j_call: TRBJ1-1
clone_size: NA
d_call: NA
cdr3_aa: CASSLSRGEAFF
cdr3_nt: TGTGCCAGCAGTTTATCGAGGGGGGAAGCTTTCTTT

v_call: TRBV5-4
j_call: TRBJ1-2
clone_size: NA
d_call: TRBD1
cdr3_aa: CASSFGTGANYGYTF
cdr3_nt: TGTGCCAGCAGCTTCGGGACAGGGGCTAACTATGGCTACACCTTC

v_call: TRBV11-2
j_call: TRBJ1-1
clone_size: NA
d_call: NA
cdr3_aa: CASRRVGAAEAFF
cdr3_nt: TGTGCCAGCAGGCGGGTGGGGGCGGCTGAAGCTTTCTTT

v_call: TRBV7-8
j_call: TRBJ1-2
clone_size: NA
d_call: NA
cdr3_aa: CASSRSNSYGYTF
cdr3_nt: TGTGCCAGCAGCCGTTCCAACAGCTATGGCTACACCTTC

v_call: TRBV9
j_call: TRBJ2-7
clone_size: NA
d_call: NA
cdr3_aa: CASSYAGDEQYF
cdr3_nt: TGTGCCAGCAGTTACGCCGGGGACGAGCAGTACTTC

v_call: TRBV10-3
j_call: TRBJ1-1
clone_size: NA
d_call: NA
cdr3_aa: CAISEGRVDTEAFF
cdr3_nt: TGTGCCATCAGTGAAGGCAGGGTAGACACTGAAGCTTTCTTT

v_call: TRBV4-2
j_call: TRBJ1-5
clone_size: NA
d_call: NA
cdr3_aa: CASSPAGVPQPQHF
cdr3_nt: TGTGCCAGCTCCCCGGCAGGGGTGCCTCAGCCCCAGCATTTT

v_call: TRBV7-9
j_call: TRBJ2-2
clone_size: NA
d_call: TRBD1
cdr3_aa: CASSGGVKAGELFF
cdr3_nt: TGTGCCAGTTCAGGGGGCGTCAAGGCCGGGGAGCTGTTTTTT

v_call: TRBV6-5
j_call: TRBJ2-3
clone_size: NA
d_call: NA
cdr3_aa: CASMEGGGDTQYF
cdr3_nt: TGTGCCAGCATGGAGGGAGGGGGGGATACGCAGTATTTT

v_call: TRBV11-3
j_call: TRBJ2-5
clone_size: once
d_call: NA
cdr3_aa: CASSLVGTDKETQYF
cdr3_nt: TGTGCCAGCAGCTTAGTTGGTACAGACAAAGAGACCCAGTACTTC

v_call: TRBV28
j_call: TRBJ1-1
clone_size: NA
d_call: NA
cdr3_aa: CASSRTRNTEAFF
cdr3_nt: TGTGCCAGCAGCAGGACAAGGAACACTGAAGCTTTCTTT

v_call: TRBV2
j_call: TRBJ1-1
clone_size: NA
d_call: NA
cdr3_aa: CASSEALRDTTGLF
cdr3_nt: TGTGCCAGCAGTGAAGCGCTTCGGGACACAACCGGACTCTTT

v_call: TRBV11-2
j_call: TRBJ2-5
clone_size: NA
d_call: NA
cdr3_aa: CASSPRVLSETQYF
cdr3_nt: TGTGCCAGCAGCCCCCGTGTGTTATCGGAGACCCAGTACTTC

v_call: TRBV19
j_call: TRBJ1-2
clone_size: NA
d_call: NA
cdr3_aa: CATLRGYGYTF
cdr3_nt: TGTGCCACACTCAGGGGCTATGGCTACACCTTC

v_call: TRBV30
j_call: TRBJ2-7
clone_size: few
d_call: NA
cdr3_aa: CAWRPQGGEDYEQYF
cdr3_nt: TGTGCCTGGAGGCCCCAGGGGGGCGAAGACTACGAGCAGTACTTC

v_call: TRBV28
j_call: TRBJ2-5
clone_size: NA
d_call: TRBD2
cdr3_aa: CASSFVREGGETQYF
cdr3_nt: TGTGCCAGCAGTTTTGTGCGGGAGGGGGGAGAGACCCAGTACTTC

v_call: TRBV19
j_call: TRBJ2-1
clone_size: NA
d_call: TRBD2
cdr3_aa: CASLTSGSSYNEQFF
cdr3_nt: TGTGCCAGTCTCACTAGCGGGAGCTCCTACAATGAGCAGTTCTTC

v_call: TRBV28
j_call: TRBJ1-1
clone_size: NA
d_call: NA
cdr3_aa: CASSYGFGLSRTEAFF
cdr3_nt: TGTGCCAGCAGTTACGGTTTTGGTCTTTCGCGCACTGAAGCTTTCTTT

v_call: TRBV27
j_call: TRBJ1-6
clone_size: NA
d_call: NA
cdr3_aa: CASSSGSQGQYNSPLHF
cdr3_nt: TGTGCCAGCAGCTCCGGGTCACAGGGCCAATATAATTCACCCCTCCACTTT

v_call: TRBV7-2
j_call: TRBJ2-5
clone_size: NA
d_call: TRBD2
cdr3_aa: CASSLEGGGRVQETQYF
cdr3_nt: TGTGCCAGCAGTTTAGAGGGTGGCGGGAGGGTCCAAGAGACCCAGTACTTC

v_call: TRBV27
j_call: TRBJ2-1
clone_size: NA
d_call: NA
cdr3_aa: CASSPDAAYSYNEQFF
cdr3_nt: TGTGCCAGCAGTCCTGACGCGGCTTATTCCTACAATGAGCAGTTCTTC

v_call: TRBV5-6
j_call: TRBJ1-6
clone_size: NA
d_call: NA
cdr3_aa: CASSFPTAPGTSDSPLHF
cdr3_nt: TGTGCCAGCAGCTTTCCGACTGCGCCCGGGACATCGGATTCACCCCTCCACTTT

v_call: TRBV5-5
j_call: TRBJ2-2
clone_size: NA
d_call: NA
cdr3_aa: CASRKPGQYTGELFF
cdr3_nt: TGTGCCAGCAGAAAACCGGGACAATACACCGGGGAGCTGTTTTTT

v_call: TRBV6-1
j_call: TRBJ2-7
clone_size: NA
d_call: NA
cdr3_aa: CASSEEVGITLEQYF
cdr3_nt: TGTGCCAGCAGTGAAGAGGTCGGGATAACCCTCGAGCAGTACTTC

v_call: TRBV18
j_call: TRBJ2-5
clone_size: NA
d_call: TRBD2
cdr3_aa: CASSPIGSGPQETQYF
cdr3_nt: TGTGCCAGCTCCCCCATTGGTAGCGGGCCTCAAGAGACCCAGTACTTC

v_call: TRBV29-1
j_call: TRBJ1-1
clone_size: NA
d_call: NA
cdr3_aa: CSAGRRGGTEAFF
cdr3_nt: TGCAGCGCCGGACGCAGGGGCGGGACTGAAGCTTTCTTT

v_call: TRBV29-1
j_call: TRBJ2-3
clone_size: NA
d_call: NA
cdr3_aa: CSVYSTDTQYF
cdr3_nt: TGCAGCGTTTACTCTACAGATACGCAGTATTTT

v_call: TRBV5-1
j_call: TRBJ1-6
clone_size: NA
d_call: TRBD1
cdr3_aa: CASSLADRGGSPLHF
cdr3_nt: TGCGCCAGCAGCTTGGCCGACAGGGGTGGTTCACCCCTCCACTTT

v_call: TRBV27
j_call: TRBJ1-1
clone_size: NA
d_call: TRBD1
cdr3_aa: CASSLTTGATEAFF
cdr3_nt: TGTGCCAGCAGTTTAACAACAGGGGCCACTGAAGCTTTCTTT

v_call: TRBV25-1
j_call: TRBJ2-1
clone_size: NA
d_call: TRBD2
cdr3_aa: CASSGPGLAGGDNEQFF
cdr3_nt: TGTGCCAGCAGTGGGCCGGGACTAGCGGGAGGGGACAATGAGCAGTTCTTC

v_call: TRBV10-3
j_call: TRBJ2-7
clone_size: NA
d_call: NA
cdr3_aa: CAISPDRGEQYF
cdr3_nt: TGTGCCATCAGCCCGGACAGAGGCGAGCAGTACTTC

v_call: TRBV11-2
j_call: TRBJ2-7
clone_size: NA
d_call: TRBD1
cdr3_aa: CASSLGDRGFDEQYF
cdr3_nt: TGTGCCAGCAGCTTGGGGGACAGGGGGTTCGACGAGCAGTACTTC

v_call: TRBV30
j_call: TRBJ2-1
clone_size: once
d_call: NA
cdr3_aa: CAWSAWQGYNEQFF
cdr3_nt: TGTGCCTGGAGTGCCTGGCAGGGCTACAATGAGCAGTTCTTC